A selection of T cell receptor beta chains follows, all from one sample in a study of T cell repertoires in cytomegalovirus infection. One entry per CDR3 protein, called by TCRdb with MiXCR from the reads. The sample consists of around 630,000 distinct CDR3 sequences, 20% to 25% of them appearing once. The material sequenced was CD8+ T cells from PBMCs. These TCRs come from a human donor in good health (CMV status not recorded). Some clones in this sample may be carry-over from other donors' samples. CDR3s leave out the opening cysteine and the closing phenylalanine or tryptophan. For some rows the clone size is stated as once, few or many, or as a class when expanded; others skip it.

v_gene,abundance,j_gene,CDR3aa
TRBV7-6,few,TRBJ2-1,ASSPQWIHEQF
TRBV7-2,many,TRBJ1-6,ASSLGWRGWYSPLH
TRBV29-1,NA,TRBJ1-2,SVERGTGPGYT
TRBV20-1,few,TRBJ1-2,SAIKPTGGAKGYT
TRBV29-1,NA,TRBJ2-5,SAQRVGRRETQY
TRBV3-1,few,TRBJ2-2,ASGQDPPPNTGELF
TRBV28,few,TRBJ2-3,ASSFPPLAGDPTDTQY
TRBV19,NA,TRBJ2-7,ASSSARSYEQY
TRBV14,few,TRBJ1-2,ASRTGSNYGYT
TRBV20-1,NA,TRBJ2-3,SARDLRGGPPDTQY
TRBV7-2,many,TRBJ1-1,ASTRKPMNTEAF
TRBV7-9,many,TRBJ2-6,ASSFSGLGANVLT
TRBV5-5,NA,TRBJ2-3,ASSLPTDSGGTSFTDTQY
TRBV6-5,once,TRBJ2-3,ASSSQGANTDTQY
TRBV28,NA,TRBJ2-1,ASSWTGGADEQF
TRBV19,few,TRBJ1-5,ASSISGSNQPQH
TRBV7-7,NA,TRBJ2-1,ASSPSLAVIEQF
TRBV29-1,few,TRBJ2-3,SVEAGGRDTQY
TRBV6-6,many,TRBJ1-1,ASSYSREPGWYGTEAF
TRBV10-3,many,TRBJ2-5,AISDRTGHNQETQY
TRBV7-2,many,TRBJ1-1,ASSLVGSAEAF
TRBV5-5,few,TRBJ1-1,ASRAPGANTEAF
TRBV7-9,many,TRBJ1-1,ASSLASETANTEAF
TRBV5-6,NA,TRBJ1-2,ASSSWTGGVYGYT
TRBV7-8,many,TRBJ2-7,ASSLGTPEQY
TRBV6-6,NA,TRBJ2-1,ASSYSWGREQF
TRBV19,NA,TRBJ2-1,ASTRLWDSADNEQF
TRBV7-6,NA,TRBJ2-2,ASSFGKTGELF
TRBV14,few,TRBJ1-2,ASSPGTEGGYT
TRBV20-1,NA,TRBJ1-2,SARNRASNYGYT
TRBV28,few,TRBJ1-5,ASSFPPDRAGPQH
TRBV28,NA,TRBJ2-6,ASSFSSGANVLT
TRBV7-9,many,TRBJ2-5,ASSTEERGGETQY
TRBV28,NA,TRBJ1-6,ASSLPRQERGYNSPLH
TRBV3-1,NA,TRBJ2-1,ASSQKASSYNEQF
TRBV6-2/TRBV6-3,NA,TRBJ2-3,ASSSLAGTQY
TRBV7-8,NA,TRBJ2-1,ASSLALRDEQF
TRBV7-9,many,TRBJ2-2,ASSPSGGKGTGELF
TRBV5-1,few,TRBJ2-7,ASSLVGTGRNEQY
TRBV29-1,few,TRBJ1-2,SVGVGPPSNYGYT
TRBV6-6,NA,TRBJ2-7,ASSYRDISYEQY
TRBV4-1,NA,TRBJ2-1,ASSHAGWSQF
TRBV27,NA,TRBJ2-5,ASSIRTGLEETQY
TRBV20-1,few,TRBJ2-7,SVRIQRGGDEQY
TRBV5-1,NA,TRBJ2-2,ASSPNENTGELF
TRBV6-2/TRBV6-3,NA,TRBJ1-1,ASSYGVTGPLNTEAF
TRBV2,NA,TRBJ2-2,ASSEAWERGYPNTGELF
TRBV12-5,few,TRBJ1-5,ASGFGSNQPQH
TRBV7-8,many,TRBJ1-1,ASSLISSNTEAF
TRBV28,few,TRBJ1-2,AFRGQNGYT